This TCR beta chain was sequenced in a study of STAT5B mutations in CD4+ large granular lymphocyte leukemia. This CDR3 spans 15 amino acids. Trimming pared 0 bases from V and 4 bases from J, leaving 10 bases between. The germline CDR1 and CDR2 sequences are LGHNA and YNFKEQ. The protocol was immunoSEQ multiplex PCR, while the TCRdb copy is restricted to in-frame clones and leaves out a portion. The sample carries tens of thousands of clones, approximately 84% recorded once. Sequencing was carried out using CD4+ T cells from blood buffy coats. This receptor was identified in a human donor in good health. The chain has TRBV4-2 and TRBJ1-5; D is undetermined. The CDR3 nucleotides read TGTGCCAGCAGCCAAGATTGGCGGCAGAATCAGCCCCAGCATTTT. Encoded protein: CASSQDWRQNQPQHF.